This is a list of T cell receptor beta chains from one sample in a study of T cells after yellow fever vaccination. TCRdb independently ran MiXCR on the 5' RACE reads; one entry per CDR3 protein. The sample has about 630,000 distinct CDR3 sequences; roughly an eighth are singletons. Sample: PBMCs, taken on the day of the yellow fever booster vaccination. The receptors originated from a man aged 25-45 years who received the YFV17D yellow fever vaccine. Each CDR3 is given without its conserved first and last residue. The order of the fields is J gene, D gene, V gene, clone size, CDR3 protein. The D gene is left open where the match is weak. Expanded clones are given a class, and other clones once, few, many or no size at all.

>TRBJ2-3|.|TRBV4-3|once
ASSQEFPFSPDTQY
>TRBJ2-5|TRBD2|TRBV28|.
ASRGTSGIVYQETQY
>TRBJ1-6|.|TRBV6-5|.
ASSYTSDGLSYNSPLH
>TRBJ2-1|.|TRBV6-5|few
ASSWQGGGKGFEQF
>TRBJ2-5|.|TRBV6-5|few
ASSYGGREGETQY
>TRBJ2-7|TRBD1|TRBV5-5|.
ASRLYRGPSEQY
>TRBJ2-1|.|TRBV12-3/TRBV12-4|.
ASSHSQAEQF
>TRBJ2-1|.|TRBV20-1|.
SASGGYNEQF
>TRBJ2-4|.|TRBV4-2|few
ASSQEGGGENIQY
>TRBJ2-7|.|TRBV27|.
ASSWSGRRSGEQY
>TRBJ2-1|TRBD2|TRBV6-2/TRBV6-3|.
ASSTTLKRESYNEQF
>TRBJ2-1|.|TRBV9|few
ASSPRVTSNEQF
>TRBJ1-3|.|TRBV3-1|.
ASSQVRGNTIY
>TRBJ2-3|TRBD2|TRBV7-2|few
ASSLASGRAGGTDTQY
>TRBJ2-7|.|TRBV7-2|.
ASSFRWYEQY
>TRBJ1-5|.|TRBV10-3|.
AIRGVDGQPQH
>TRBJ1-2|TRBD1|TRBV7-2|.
ASSWDSDYGYT
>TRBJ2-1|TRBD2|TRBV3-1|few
ASSQTAGGSNEQF
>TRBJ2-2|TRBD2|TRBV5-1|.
ASKRTSGVGAGELF
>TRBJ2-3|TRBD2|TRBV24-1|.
ATSGPTSGKDTQY